One sample yielded the 18 T cell receptor beta chains listed below, sequenced in a study of blood T cell repertoires in COVID-19. Using immunoSEQ multiplex PCR, the repertoire was profiled, and TCRdb retains in-frame clones only, with some absent. The top ten clones hold more than 20% of a sample with approximately 56,000 clones, 81% of them seen once. Source material: peripheral blood. The origin of the receptors is a woman aged 80 or over with COVID-19, enrolled during active disease.

V and J are TRBV5-1 and TRBJ2-3; 8 bases are a match to TRBD2. The V gene's germline CDR1 is SGHRS and CDR2 YFSETQ. J gave up 4 bases and V 0 bases, and 4 bases lay outside the gene matches. There are 15 residues in the CDR3. The CDR3 DNA reads as TGCGCCAGCAGCTTGGGCGGGAGGTCCGCAGATACGCAGTATTTT. Protein: CASSLGGRSADTQYF.

This rearrangement joins TRBV7-2 to TRBJ1-5; no definite D call. V was cut by 4 bases and J by 0 bases, with 7 bases left in between. The CDR3 runs 14 residues. CDR1 SGHTA and CDR2 FQGNSA come from the germline V gene. The CDR3: CASSSEYSNQPQHF. The CDR3 region has the DNA TGTGCCAGCAGCTCAGAATATAGCAATCAGCCCCAGCATTTT.

The chain has TRBV5-1 and TRBJ2-7; tentative D call: TRBD2 (6 bases). V lost 6 bases and J 5 bases, leaving 21 bases between the germline ends. Looked up from germline, CDR1 is SGHRS and CDR2 is YFSETQ. This CDR3 has 15 residues. This CDR3 reads CASTDGGRPIDEQYF. CDR3 in DNA: TGCGCCAGCACCGATGGGGGGAGGCCCATCGACGAGCAGTACTTC.

The chain joins TRBV4-2 to TRBJ2-3; 7 bases match TRBD2. The J segment lost 0 bases and the V segment lost 2 bases, leaving 2 bases of the junction unmatched. The CDR3 is 15 amino acids. Germline CDR1 reads LGHNA; CDR2 reads YNFKEQ. CDR3 region: CASSQTSASTDTQYF. CDR3 in DNA: TGTGCCAGCAGCCAAACTAGCGCTAGCACAGATACGCAGTATTTT.

With respect to this clone: The junction does not match germline at one end; this may be a read error. The genes are TRBV9 and TRBJ1-4, with a tentative D call TRBD1 (5 bases). The CDR3 has 16 residues. Germline V CDR1 and CDR2: SGDLS, YYNGEE. The CDR3 reads CASSSPLGGSNEKLFF. The CDR3 bases are TGTGCCAGCAGTTCCCCCCTCGGGGGTTCTAACGAAAAACTGTTTTTT.

The chain is built from TRBV10-1 and TRBJ2-1; D may be TRBD2 (5 bases). Germline V CDR1 and CDR2: WNHNN, SYGVQD (reference sequence). The CDR3 spans 16 residues. V was shortened by 2 bases and J by 0 bases, with 11 bases between the two germline ends. Here the CDR3 reads CASSEGRASSYNEQFF. CDR3 sequence (DNA): TGCGCCAGCAGTGAGGGGCGGGCCAGCTCCTACAATGAGCAGTTCTTC.

The chain recombines TRBV19 with TRBJ2-3; 7 nucleotides line up with TRBD1. The J segment lost 0 bases and the V segment lost 4 bases, leaving 10 bases of the junction unmatched. The CDR3 contains 17 residues. Looked up from germline, CDR1 is LNHDA and CDR2 is SQIVND (reference sequence). CDR3 nucleotide sequence: TGTGCCAGTAGTACCGGGACAGCTATACCTAGCACAGATACGCAGTATTTT. As protein: CASSTGTAIPSTDTQYF.

The V gene is TRBV18, the J gene TRBJ1-1; 7 bases line up with TRBD1. Trimming cost V 0 bases and J 4 bases; bases outside gene matches: 2. Germline V gene sequence: CDR1 KGHSH, CDR2 LQKENI. This CDR3 has 14 amino acids. The CDR3 bases are TGTGCCAGCTCACCACCGCCAGGGGGCACTGAAGCTTTCTTT. Its translation is CASSPPPGGTEAFF.

J is TRBJ1-5 and V is TRBV19; D unresolved. The V end was cut by 0 bases, the J end by 6 bases, with 12 bases between. The CDR3 has 15 residues. Germline V lookup: CDR1 LNHDA, CDR2 SQIVND (reference sequence). In DNA form, the CDR3 reads TGTGCCAGTAGTATAGATTCTGCGCGTGGTCAGCCCCAGCATTTT. Residues: CASSIDSARGQPQHF.

The rearrangement links TRBV28 to TRBJ2-1, with TRBD2 matching 7 bases. Germline V gene data show CDR1 as MDHEN and CDR2 as SYDVKM. The CDR3 totals 15 residues. Trimming took 7 bases from V and 6 from J; bases not matched to a gene: 12. CDR3 nucleotide sequence: TGTGCCAGCACTTCGGGCTGGCGGGAGACCAATGAGCAGTTCTTC. This gives the protein CASTSGWRETNEQFF. Full variable domain (remainder filled in from reference TRBV28 and TRBJ2-1): DVKVTQSSRYLVKRTGEKVFLECVQDMDHENMFWYRQDPGLGLRLIYFSYDVKMKEKGDIPEGYSVSREKKERFSLILESASTNQTSMYLCASTSGWRETNEQFFGPGTRLTVL.

The rearrangement joins TRBV3-1 (or the pseudogene TRBV3-2) to TRBJ1-6, with 10 nucleotides matching TRBD1. This CDR3 has 14 residues. Trimming removed 4 bases from V and 6 bases from J; junction bases left unmatched: 0. Germline CDR1 LGHDT, CDR2 YNNKEL (reference sequence). The CDR3 is CASSRDRGNSPLHF. In nucleotides, the CDR3 is TGTGCCAGCAGCCGGGACAGGGGTAATTCACCCCTCCACTTT.

The V call is TRBV19, the J call TRBJ1-5; D is unclear. The CDR3 totals 14 residues. Germline V gene data show CDR1 as LNHDA and CDR2 as SQIVND (reference sequence). V lost 3 bases and J lost 6, with 12 bases in between. The CDR3 DNA reads TGTGCCAGTAGTATGGGAGGCCCGGGTCAGCCCCAGCATTTT. This encodes CASSMGGPGQPQHF.

V gene TRBV4-1 combines with J gene TRBJ1-6; no reliable D call. CDR3 length: 16 residues. Trimming left V 1 base short and J 7 bases short, with 14 bases between. Germline V gene data show CDR1 as MGHRA and CDR2 as YSYEKL. The CDR3 region is CASSQGIRQVNSPLHF. The CDR3 DNA reads TGCGCCAGCAGCCAAGGGATTAGACAAGTAAATTCACCCCTCCACTTT.

The chain combines TRBV15 with TRBJ1-2; D gene uncertain. V lost 1 base to trimming and J lost 3 bases, with 6 bases between them. The CDR3 contains 13 residues. Germline V CDR1 and CDR2: LNHNV, YYDKDF (reference sequence). CDR3 nucleotide sequence: TGTGCCACCAGCAGAGGGGGAGACTATGGCTACACCTTC. Its translation is CATSRGGDYGYTF.

The J gene is TRBJ1-1, the V gene TRBV3-1 (or the pseudogene TRBV3-2), with D tentatively TRBD1 (5 bases). The CDR3 is made up of 14 amino acids. Trimming left V 1 base short and J 11 bases short, with 17 bases between. Germline V gene data show CDR1 as LGHDT and CDR2 as YNNKEL (reference sequence). CDR3 protein: CASSQVDSLKGAFF. Here the CDR3 DNA reads TGTGCCAGCAGCCAAGTAGACAGCCTAAAAGGGGCTTTCTTT.

With regard to this clone: The sample holds other DNA sequences that translate to the same CDR3. The V and J genes are TRBV30 and TRBJ1-2; D is unclear. The V and J ends lost 0 bases and 2 bases respectively, with 7 bases between them. Germline CDR1 and CDR2: GTSNPN and SVGIG (reference sequence). This CDR3 has 13 amino acids. The CDR3 spells CAWSVQANYGYTF. DNA for the CDR3: TGTGCCTGGAGTGTTCAGGCAAACTATGGCTACACCTTC.

The sample holds one count of this clone. This chain links TRBV6-2 or TRBV6-3 with TRBJ2-1; 11 bases align to TRBD2. This CDR3 has 16 residues. The V gene end was trimmed by 0 bases and the J gene end by 4 bases; junction bases not matched to a gene: 2. CDR1 is MNHEY and CDR2 is SVGEGT in the germline V gene. This chain's CDR3 is CASSYSGTSGYNEQFF. DNA of the CDR3: TGTGCCAGCAGTTACTCCGGGACTAGCGGATACAATGAGCAGTTCTTC.

The chain carries TRBV27 and TRBJ2-7; 14 bases fit TRBD2. CDR3 size: 17 residues. Germline assignment: CDR1 MNHEY and CDR2 SMNVEV (reference sequence). Trimming cost V 4 bases and J 4 bases; bases outside gene matches: 9. The CDR3 spells CASSSGTSGGSYYEQYF. The CDR3, as DNA: TGTGCCAGCAGTTCCGGGACTAGCGGGGGCTCCTATTACGAGCAGTACTTC.